The 2 T cell receptor beta chains reported below all come from one sample, sequenced in a study of blood T cell repertoires in COVID-19. Profiled with immunoSEQ multiplex PCR; TCRdb holds only in-frame clones, not every one. The data hold approximately 32,000 clones, with roughly 90% observed a single time. The sample was peripheral blood. All receptors come from a man in his 60s with acute or convalescent COVID-19.

The chain uses TRBV19 and TRBJ1-6; the D gene is possibly TRBD1 (6 bases). V lost 7 bases and J 6 bases, leaving 19 bases between the germline ends. Germline-derived CDR1 and CDR2 are LNHDA and SQIVND (reference sequence). The CDR3 runs 16 residues. The CDR3 DNA follows: TGTGCCAGTACCACCTCAGGCGGCAGGGGTAATTCACCCCTCCACTTT. Translation: CASTTSGGRGNSPLHF.

V is TRBV28 and J is TRBJ2-7; D possibly corresponds to TRBD1 (6 bases). V lost 7 bases and J lost 2, with 9 bases in between. The V gene's germline CDR1 is MDHEN and CDR2 SYDVKM. The CDR3 consists of 12 residues. The CDR3 sequence is CASTRDTYEQYF. The CDR3 DNA sequence: TGTGCCAGCACTAGGGACACCTACGAGCAGTACTTC.